What follows is one TCR beta chain and its context. Its antigen is unidentified. CDR1 and CDR2 from the germline V gene are LNHDA and SQIVND (reference sequence). The CDR3 spans 17 residues. The ends lost 3 bases at V and 3 bases at J; junction bases unmatched: 11. These data originate in a study of T cells in localized non-small cell lung cancer. Overall study findings and caveats: Turning up in adjacent lung were a median around 60 of the top 100 tumor clones. Tumor showed lower T cell clonality than uninvolved adjacent lung, where it was highest. Sequencing was limited to one tumor region, leaving the possibility of heterogeneity open.

The data were produced by immunoSEQ multiplex PCR, yet TCRdb's version contains in-frame clones alone and is incomplete. Among 3,000 or so clones, roughly a quarter were seen once, and the ten largest hold roughly 13%. The chain links TRBV19 to TRBJ1-5, with TRBD1 matching 7 bases. The source is a man between 35 and 75 years old with stage I squamous cell lung carcinoma. This specimen was lung tumor tissue, taken before any cancer treatment. The CDR3 coding sequence is TGTGCCAGTAGTATGATAGGGTCGGACAGGCACAATCAGCCCCAGCATTTT. It encodes CASSMIGSDRHNQPQHF.